These T cell receptor beta chains were read from a single sample in a study of T cell responses to AZD1222 COVID-19 vaccine. Measured with immunoSEQ multiplex PCR; TCRdb has only the in-frame clones, and not every one. The data show 200,000 or so clones, with 80% to 95% seen just once and more than 0.8% held by the top ten. The sequences come from peripheral blood, collected 28 days after the second AZD1222 dose. Every receptor here comes from an adult who received the AZD1222 COVID-19 vaccine. The CDR3 runs from the conserved cysteine through the conserved F or W. The order of the fields is clone size, V gene, CDR3 protein. Some rows mark clone size as missing; the rest say once, few, many or name a class of expanded clone.

abundance: NA; v_gene: TRBV28; CDR3aa: CASSSGGTGELFF
abundance: NA; v_gene: TRBV12-3/TRBV12-4; CDR3aa: CAIDGGSRYGYTF
abundance: few; v_gene: TRBV3-1/TRBV3-2; CDR3aa: CASSQDGSRPEAFF
abundance: NA; v_gene: TRBV2; CDR3aa: CASRGDFYGYTF
abundance: NA; v_gene: TRBV10-2; CDR3aa: CASSPDRVYGYTF
abundance: NA; v_gene: TRBV7-9; CDR3aa: CASSYRGTEAFF
abundance: NA; v_gene: TRBV4-2; CDR3aa: CASSQVRTGGQETQYF
abundance: NA; v_gene: TRBV9; CDR3aa: CASSVNSGGAQETQYF
abundance: NA; v_gene: TRBV6-5; CDR3aa: CASTRDKGGNEQFF
abundance: NA; v_gene: TRBV30; CDR3aa: CAWRAGTSGSSYNEQFF
abundance: NA; v_gene: TRBV7-8; CDR3aa: CASSMTQGNEKLFF
abundance: NA; v_gene: TRBV5-1; CDR3aa: CASSPGTSGPTDTQYF
abundance: NA; v_gene: TRBV18; CDR3aa: CASSLLRDMGTDTQYF
abundance: once; v_gene: TRBV2; CDR3aa: CASPGGATYNEQFF
abundance: NA; v_gene: TRBV30; CDR3aa: CAWSLGRGPGQPQHF
abundance: NA; v_gene: TRBV11-1; CDR3aa: CASSPRERLYEQYF
abundance: NA; v_gene: TRBV3-1/TRBV3-2; CDR3aa: CASSHAPWARENEQFF